What follows are 25 T cell receptor beta chains derived from one specimen sequenced in a study of T cell responses to AZD1222 COVID-19 vaccine. TCRdb keeps only in-frame clones here, not all; method: immunoSEQ multiplex PCR. The table includes 130,000 to 150,000 clones, 85% to 95% detected once. The sequencing here drew on peripheral blood, taken after recovery from COVID-19. The receptors derive from an adult who had recovered from COVID-19.

V usage is TRBV3-1 (or the pseudogene TRBV3-2) and J usage is TRBJ1-1; 11 bases fit TRBD1. The V gene end was trimmed by 1 base and the J gene end by 11 bases; junction bases not matched to a gene: 6. The CDR3 is 14 residues long. Germline V lookup: CDR1 LGHDT, CDR2 YNNKEL (reference sequence). This CDR3 reads CASSQGTGGREAFF. The CDR3 DNA sequence: TGTGCCAGCAGCCAAGGGACAGGGGGCCGGGAGGCTTTCTTT.

V usage is TRBV28 and J usage is TRBJ2-7; D perhaps matches TRBD2 (6 bases). Looked up from germline, CDR1 is MDHEN and CDR2 is SYDVKM. The CDR3 is 15 residues long. V was trimmed by 6 bases and J by 0 bases, leaving 15 bases between them. The CDR3: CASSRPGTASYEQYF. DNA of the CDR3: TGTGCCAGCAGCAGACCCGGGACTGCCTCCTACGAGCAGTACTTC.

This rearrangement joins TRBV7-9 to TRBJ1-4, with 8 bases aligning to TRBD1. V lost 4 bases, J lost 5 bases, and 3 bases stayed unmatched. Germline V gives CDR1 SEHNR, CDR2 FQNEAQ (reference sequence). The CDR3 consists of 14 residues. CDR3 region: CASSSDRENEKLFF. For the CDR3, the DNA is TGTGCCAGCAGCTCGGACAGGGAGAATGAAAAACTGTTTTTT.

The chain joins TRBV5-1 to TRBJ2-1; the D gene is possibly TRBD2 (5 bases). The V end lost 4 bases, the J end lost 5 bases, and 16 bases lay between the germline ends. CDR3 length: 15 residues. Germline V gene sequence: CDR1 SGHRS, CDR2 YFSETQ. The CDR3 region has the DNA TGCGCCAGCAGCCCCTCTAGCCAGGTCCACAATGAGCAGTTCTTC. This gives the protein CASSPSSQVHNEQFF.

This chain links TRBV24-1 with TRBJ2-7; no clear D gene. Germline lookup yields CDR1 KGHDR and CDR2 SFDVKD. The CDR3 spans 11 residues. Trimming stripped 3 bases from V and 3 bases from J, with 2 bases between. CDR3 DNA: TGTGCCACCAGTGATAACTACGAGCAGTACTTC. It yields the protein CATSDNYEQYF.

The V and J genes are TRBV21-1 and TRBJ1-6. TRBV21-1 is a recognized pseudogene. The CDR3 covers 20 residues. The CDR3 loop reads CASSSQGLKSPSSYNSPLHF. As DNA, the CDR3 is TGTGCCAGCAGCAGCCAGGGACTCAAGTCTCCGAGCTCCTATAATTCACCCCTCCACTTT.

This chain uses TRBV18 with TRBJ2-5; TRBD1 agrees at 8 bases. The CDR3 covers 14 residues. V shed 2 bases, J shed 5 bases, and the junction held 4 bases outside the gene matches. The germline CDR1 and CDR2 sequences are KGHSH and LQKENI. As DNA, the CDR3 is TGTGCCAGCTCACCAGACAGGGGCGCGGAGACCCAGTACTTC. This gives the protein CASSPDRGAETQYF. The full variable domain, rest sourced from reference TRBV18 and TRBJ2-5, is NAGVMQNPRHLVRRRGQEARLRCSPMKGHSHVYWYRQLPEEGLKFMVYLQKENIIDESGMPKERFSAEFPKEGPSILRIQQVVRGDSAAYFCASSPDRGAETQYFGPGTRLLVL.

The gene calls are TRBV7-9 and TRBJ2-3; D gene ambiguous. Germline lookup yields CDR1 SEHNR and CDR2 FQNEAQ (reference sequence). The V and J ends lost 1 base and 6 bases respectively, with 5 bases between them. CDR3 length equals 12 residues. The CDR3 loop is CASSLEGDTQYF. CDR3 nucleotides: TGTGCCAGCAGCTTAGAAGGGGATACGCAGTATTTT.

The chain is built from TRBV19 and TRBJ2-5; 11 nucleotides agree with TRBD1. Losses at the gene ends were 10 bases for V and 2 bases for J; bases not matched to a gene: 9. The CDR3 spans 15 residues. Germline lookup yields CDR1 LNHDA and CDR2 SQIVND (reference sequence). In DNA, the CDR3 is TGTGCCACATCGAGGGACAGGGGGATTCAAGAGACCCAGTACTTC. Translation gives CATSRDRGIQETQYF.

The chain has TRBV27 and TRBJ2-7; D is unresolved. Germline CDR1 reads MNHEY; CDR2 reads SMNVEV (reference sequence). The V gene lost 6 bases and the J gene lost 3 bases, with 18 bases spanning the gap. CDR3 length equals 15 residues. This chain's CDR3 is CASSRLRNDNYEQYF. In DNA, the CDR3 is TGTGCCAGCAGCCGTCTCCGAAACGACAACTACGAGCAGTACTTC.

The chain is built from TRBV5-4 and TRBJ1-1, with TRBD1 as a possible D gene (6 bases). Trimming removed 4 bases from V and 2 bases from J, with 12 bases in between. The germline V gene encodes CDR1 SGHNT and CDR2 YYREEE (reference sequence). CDR3 size: 14 residues. The CDR3 protein is CASSHGGPNTEAFF. CDR3 coding DNA: TGTGCCAGCAGCCACGGGGGGCCAAACACTGAAGCTTTCTTT.

The chain has TRBV28 and TRBJ2-7; the match to TRBD2 covers 14 bases. The V gene end was trimmed by 5 bases and the J gene end by 7 bases; junction bases not matched to a gene: 4. The CDR3 runs to 14 residues. Germline V gene sequence: CDR1 MDHEN, CDR2 SYDVKM. The CDR3 DNA is TGTGCCAGCAGTGGACTAGCGGGAGGAGGTGAGCAGTACTTC. Residues: CASSGLAGGGEQYF.

The chain is built from TRBV6-5 and TRBJ1-6; 8 bases agree with TRBD1. The CDR3 has 14 amino acids. Trimming took 10 bases from V and 3 from J; bases not matched to a gene: 5. Germline values: CDR1 MNHEY, CDR2 SVGAGI. CDR3 nucleotides: TGTGCCAACACAGGGGGAGGCTATAATTCACCCCTCCACTTT. This sequence encodes CANTGGGYNSPLHF.

CDR3 sequence (DNA): TGTGCCAGCAGCCTGACTAGCGGGGGGGCCGAGACCCAGTACTTC. Protein sequence: CASSLTSGGAETQYF. The gene calls are TRBV25-1 and TRBJ2-5; 14 nucleotides match TRBD2. The junction had 5 bases not matched to a gene; V was cut back by 6 bases and J by 5 bases. This CDR3 region has 15 residues. From germline, CDR1 is MGHDK and CDR2 SYGVNS.

This chain connects TRBV30 to TRBJ2-3; the D gene could be TRBD1 or TRBD2 (5 bases each). The germline V gene encodes CDR1 GTSNPN and CDR2 SVGIG (reference sequence). Trimming stripped 2 bases from V and 3 bases from J, with 12 bases between. This CDR3 is built from 14 residues. CDR3 sequence reads: CAWSRGDWTDTQYF. The CDR3 DNA follows: TGTGCCTGGAGTAGGGGAGATTGGACAGATACGCAGTATTTT.

The rearrangement uses TRBV27 and TRBJ2-7, with 11 bases lining up with TRBD2. Germline trimming cut 6 bases from V and 6 bases from J; bases unmatched to any gene: 7. CDR3 length equals 14 residues. Germline V gives CDR1 MNHEY, CDR2 SMNVEV (reference sequence). The CDR3 DNA sequence: TGTGCCAGCAGGATAGCGGGAGGGCCGGGCGAGCAGTACTTC. The encoded protein is CASRIAGGPGEQYF.

The CDR3 region has the DNA TGTGCCAGCAGCTTGGTTGGTAGCGGGAATGCAGATACGCAGTATTTT. Protein sequence: CASSLVGSGNADTQYF. This chain connects TRBV5-6 to TRBJ2-3, with 8 bases fitting TRBD2. The junction had 7 bases not matched to a gene; V was cut back by 0 bases and J by 4 bases. This CDR3 is built from 16 residues. Germline V lookup: CDR1 SGHDT, CDR2 YYEEEE. Full variable domain (missing parts from reference TRBV5-6 and TRBJ2-3): DAGVTQSPTHLIKTRGQQVTLRCSPKSGHDTVSWYQQALGQGPQFIFQYYEEEERQRGNFPDRFSGHQFPNYSSELNVNALLLGDSALYLCASSLVGSGNADTQYFGPGTRLTVL.

V is TRBV3-1 (or the pseudogene TRBV3-2) and J is TRBJ1-1; 9 positions match TRBD1. The CDR3 length is 15 residues. The ends lost 4 bases at V and 5 bases at J; junction bases unmatched: 8. Germline values: CDR1 LGHDT, CDR2 YNNKEL (reference sequence). Written as DNA, the CDR3 is TGTGCCAGCAGCCCACCCGGGACAGGGAGAACTGAAGCTTTCTTT. Amino acid sequence: CASSPPGTGRTEAFF.

The chain links TRBV12-3 or TRBV12-4 to TRBJ1-1; perhaps TRBD1 as D (6 bases). V was shortened by 2 bases and J by 8 bases, with 9 bases between the two germline ends. This CDR3 has 12 residues. The CDR3 nucleotides read TGTGCCAGCAGTTTAATGGACAGAGAAGCTTTCTTT. Translation gives CASSLMDREAFF.

The chain has TRBV11-3 and TRBJ2-3, with 11 bases fitting TRBD2. Germline V gene lookup returns CDR1 SGHNT and CDR2 YENEEA. This CDR3 is 16 amino acids long. J lost 5 bases, V lost 4 bases, and 8 bases had no gene match. In nucleotides, the CDR3 is TGTGCCAGCAGCTCGGGGAGGCTAGCGGGAGGAGATACGCAGTATTTT. Its translation: CASSSGRLAGGDTQYF.

V is TRBV20-1 and J is TRBJ2-7; perhaps TRBD1 as D (6 bases). The germline V and J ends were trimmed by 6 bases and 3 bases, with 9 bases remaining between them. Germline values: CDR1 DFQATT, CDR2 SNEGSKA (reference sequence). The CDR3 has 11 amino acids. The CDR3, as DNA: TGCAGTGCCAGGGGCGGCTACGAGCAGTACTTC. It specifies CSARGGYEQYF.

The V call is TRBV5-1, the J call TRBJ2-1, with 9 bases matching TRBD2. Germline-derived CDR1 and CDR2 are SGHRS and YFSETQ. V lost 4 bases, J lost 8 bases, and 13 bases stayed unmatched. The CDR3 covers 16 residues. The chain's CDR3 is CASSPGPGLASDEQFF. DNA for the CDR3: TGCGCCAGCAGCCCTGGCCCGGGACTAGCATCGGATGAGCAGTTCTTC.

The genes are TRBV7-8 and TRBJ1-1; D not resolved. The germline gives CDR1 SGHVS, CDR2 FQNEAQ. V lost 5 bases and J lost 1, with 14 bases in between. The CDR3 contains 15 residues. CDR3 sequence (DNA): TGTGCCAGCAGCCCCTATCAAGCGGGGAACACTGAAGCTTTCTTT. This encodes CASSPYQAGNTEAFF.

As concerns this clone: The same CDR3 also results from other DNA sequences found in this sample. This chain uses TRBV4-1 with TRBJ2-7; 10 bases line up with TRBD2. The V segment lost 0 bases and the J segment 4 bases; nucleotides outside the gene matches: 9. The germline gives CDR1 MGHRA, CDR2 YSYEKL. The CDR3 is made up of 17 amino acids. This CDR3 reads CASSQDPPSGRMYEQYF. For the CDR3, the DNA is TGCGCCAGCAGCCAAGATCCCCCTAGCGGGAGAATGTACGAGCAGTACTTC.

The chain employs TRBV11-2 and TRBJ2-1, with TRBD2 identical over 15 bases. V lost 5 bases and J lost 10; bases outside the gene matches: 9. CDR3 length: 16 amino acids. Germline V gives CDR1 SGHAT, CDR2 FQNNGV. CDR3 in DNA: TGTGCCAGCAGCCCCCTAGGGACTAGCGGGAGGAGGGAGCAGTTCTTC. Translated, it gives CASSPLGTSGRREQFF.